Shown below are 31 T cell receptor beta chains from a single sample sequenced in a study of T cells after yellow fever vaccination. MiXCR, applied by TCRdb to the 5' RACE reads, yields one record per CDR3 protein. The sample holds a few hundred thousand distinct CDR3 sequences; under 15% are singletons and the top ten take 0.4% to 0.65%. Material: CD4+ T cells sorted from PBMCs, obtained 45 days after the yellow fever booster vaccination. Receptor source: a man aged 30-40 years who received the YFV17D yellow fever vaccine.

This clonotype was seen once. J is TRBJ2-2 and V is TRBV3-1, with D uncertain. V was cut by 7 bases and J by 0 bases, with 6 bases left in between. In germline, CDR1 is LGHDT, CDR2 YNNKEL (reference sequence). The CDR3 is 13 amino acids. CDR3 bases: TGTGCCAGCACCCGCCCGAACACCGGGGAGCTGTTTTTT. Translated, it gives CASTRPNTGELFF.

This clonotype was found a few times. The CDR3 DNA follows: TGCAGTGCGGGACTAGCGGGATTCGATGAGCAGTTCTTC. This gives the protein CSAGLAGFDEQFF. This chain uses TRBV20-1 with TRBJ2-1; 13 bases match TRBD2. Germline CDR1 DFQATT, CDR2 SNEGSKA (reference sequence). V lost 6 bases and J lost 8; bases outside the gene matches: 4. This CDR3 has 13 residues.

The table lists this clonotype with a few counts. At one boundary the junction diverges from the germline segment, which might be a read error. In DNA, the CDR3 is TGTGCCAGCAGCTTAGATTGGAGGGTGGCCTTC. It translates to CASSLDWRVAF. The chain joins TRBV11-2 to TRBJ1-2, with no clear D. Germline lookup yields CDR1 SGHAT and CDR2 FQNNGV. There are 11 residues in the CDR3.

V is TRBV20-1 and J is TRBJ2-3; D possibly corresponds to TRBD1 (5 bases). CDR3 length equals 15 residues. Germline CDR1 and CDR2: DFQATT and SNEGSKA (reference sequence). The V end lost 0 bases, the J end lost 2 bases, and 12 bases lay between the germline ends. CDR3 in amino acids: CSAREPQEFTDTQYF. CDR3 nucleotides: TGCAGTGCTAGAGAACCACAGGAGTTCACAGATACGCAGTATTTT.

This clonotype was found a few times. The rearrangement links TRBV6-1 to TRBJ2-7; 7 bases align to TRBD2. CDR1 is MNHNS, CDR2 SASEGT, per germline. Losses at the gene ends were 7 bases for V and 0 bases for J; bases not matched to a gene: 9. The CDR3 has 15 amino acids. CDR3 sequence (DNA): TGTGCCAGCACCACTCTAGCGGAGAGCTCCTACGAGCAGTACTTC. Translation gives CASTTLAESSYEQYF.

The chain recombines TRBV10-3 with TRBJ2-5; TRBD2 matches 8 bases. Per the germline V gene, CDR1 is ENHRY and CDR2 is SYGVKD. The CDR3 is 16 residues long. J gave up 5 bases and V 4 bases, and 12 bases lay outside the gene matches. The DNA for the CDR3 is TGTGCCATCAGTGTCTACGGGACTAGTGATAGGGAGACCCAGTACTTC. It codes for CAISVYGTSDRETQYF.

The chain links TRBV4-3 to TRBJ1-4; D is possibly TRBD1 (6 bases). Trimming stripped 0 bases from V and 7 bases from J, with 15 bases between. The CDR3 length is 16 residues. CDR1 LGHNA and CDR2 YSLEER come from the germline V gene. The chain's CDR3 is CASSQDLKQGGEKLFF. CDR3 nucleotide sequence: TGCGCCAGCAGCCAAGATCTTAAACAGGGAGGTGAAAAACTGTTTTTT.

In its sample, this clonotype was seen many times. The rearrangement links TRBV20-1 to TRBJ2-3; 10 nucleotides align to TRBD1. The CDR3 is 14 amino acids. The V gene's germline CDR1 is DFQATT and CDR2 SNEGSKA (reference sequence). V lost 4 bases to trimming and J lost 4 bases; unmatched junction nucleotides: 5. CDR3 residues: CSATGQGRPDTQYF. The CDR3 region has the DNA TGCAGTGCTACGGGACAGGGGCGTCCAGATACGCAGTATTTT.

Worth noting for this clonotype: Germline is not matched at one junction end, which may reflect a read error. The rearrangement joins TRBV7-2 to TRBJ2-3; TRBD2 might be the D (5 bases). The CDR3 has 15 residues. CDR1 is SGHTA, CDR2 FQGNSA, per germline. Here the CDR3 DNA reads TGTGCCAGCAGCTTAGGCCTAGCCACCACAGATACGCAGTACTTT. Its protein product is CASSLGLATTDTQYF.

This clonotype has more than one count but fewer than ten. V and J are TRBV6-5 and TRBJ2-1; 8 nucleotides agree with TRBD1. Germline V lookup: CDR1 MNHEY, CDR2 SVGAGI. This CDR3 spans 17 amino acids. Germline trimming cut 5 bases from V and 7 bases from J; bases unmatched to any gene: 16. CDR3 amino acids: CASSTFGQGRWVNEQFF. CDR3 bases: TGTGCCAGCAGTACTTTCGGACAGGGCCGGTGGGTTAATGAGCAGTTCTTC.

The chain's CDR3 is CASSPGIGLEQYF. CDR3 nucleotide sequence: TGTGCCAGCAGCCCCGGTATCGGTTTGGAGCAGTACTTC. This sequence joins TRBV14 and TRBJ2-7, with D unresolved. V lost 4 bases, J lost 7 bases, and 14 bases lay in between. CDR3 size: 13 residues. Germline CDR1 and CDR2: SGHDN and FVKESK. Drawing the rest from reference TRBV14 and TRBJ2-7, the complete variable domain is EAGVTQFPSHSVIEKGQTVTLRCDPISGHDNLYWYRRVMGKEIKFLLHFVKESKQDESGMPNNRFLAERTGGTYSTLKVQPAELEDSGVYFCASSPGIGLEQYFGPGTRLTVT.

This clonotype was seen at least ten times. The chain's CDR3 is CASSLELAGPYNEQFF. CDR3 in DNA: TGCGCCAGCAGCTTGGAGCTAGCGGGGCCCTACAATGAGCAGTTCTTC. The chain employs TRBV5-1 and TRBJ2-1; 9 bases are a match to TRBD2. The junction had 3 bases not matched to a gene; V was cut back by 0 bases and J by 2 bases. Germline V lookup: CDR1 SGHRS, CDR2 YFSETQ. This CDR3 is built from 16 residues.

The chain employs TRBV5-8 and TRBJ1-4; D not resolved. CDR1 is SGHTS and CDR2 is YDEGEE in the germline V gene. Trimming took off 1 base at V and 0 bases at J, with 7 bases between the two ends. This CDR3 has 15 residues. This chain's CDR3 is CASSLSGSTNEKLFF. The CDR3 nucleotides read TGTGCCAGCAGCTTGTCTGGGTCAACTAATGAAAAACTGTTTTTT.

The genes are TRBV20-1 and TRBJ2-2; the match to TRBD1 covers 9 bases. Germline V gene lookup returns CDR1 DFQATT and CDR2 SNEGSKA (reference sequence). After removal of 6 bases from V and 3 bases from J, the junction contained 8 bases not matched to a gene. The CDR3 loop spans 15 amino acids. The CDR3 DNA follows: TGCAGTGCGAGCCGGGGACAGGGTGACACCGGGGAGCTGTTTTTT. Residues: CSASRGQGDTGELFF.

The chain is built from TRBV3-1 and TRBJ2-2, with D tentatively TRBD1 or TRBD2 (5 bases each). The CDR3 is 16 residues long. Trimming removed 4 bases from V and 5 bases from J, with 17 bases in between. The germline V gene has CDR1 LGHDT and CDR2 YNNKEL (reference sequence). The CDR3 coding sequence is TGTGCCAGCAGCCCGGGACGGCCTGTTCAGACCGGGGAGCTGTTTTTT. Encoded protein: CASSPGRPVQTGELFF.

This clonotype occurred once. The chain joins TRBV5-6 to TRBJ2-7; 9 bases match TRBD2. CDR3 length equals 15 residues. From germline, CDR1 is SGHDT and CDR2 YYEEEE. V shed 5 bases, J shed 5 bases, and the junction held 11 bases outside the gene matches. CDR3 residues: CASSLAGAIFDEQYF. CDR3 bases: TGTGCCAGCAGTTTAGCGGGAGCCATCTTCGACGAGCAGTACTTC.

This chain links TRBV5-1 with TRBJ1-1, with D maybe TRBD1 (5 bases). The CDR3 runs 15 residues. Per germline, CDR1 SGHRS and CDR2 YFSETQ. V lost 3 bases and J 4 bases, leaving 16 bases between the germline ends. The CDR3 region is CASSSGRQGFTEAFF. CDR3 nucleotides: TGCGCCAGCAGCTCGGGACGTCAAGGTTTCACTGAAGCTTTCTTT.

The table lists this clonotype with many counts. The chain carries TRBV7-9 and TRBJ1-3, with unresolved D. The CDR3 has 13 amino acids. Trimming left V 6 bases short and J 4 bases short, with 10 bases between. CDR1 SEHNR and CDR2 FQNEAQ come from the germline V gene (reference sequence). The CDR3 spells CASSLNQGNTIYF. The CDR3 DNA is TGTGCCAGCAGTTTAAATCAGGGAAACACCATATATTTT.

This clonotype was counted between two and nine times. The chain recombines TRBV5-5 with TRBJ1-1; D is unresolved. V lost 4 bases to trimming and J lost 7 bases, with 11 bases between them. Germline loops: CDR1 SGHKS, CDR2 YYEKEE (reference sequence). The CDR3 runs 12 residues. DNA for the CDR3: TGTGCCAGCAGCAGGGAGGTGGGTGAAGCTTTCTTT. It specifies CASSREVGEAFF.

This clonotype appeared many times. The V gene is TRBV5-1, the J gene TRBJ2-2, with 7 bases identical to TRBD1. The CDR3 spans 14 residues. With 3 bases clipped from V and 4 bases from J, the junction kept 3 bases outside the gene matches. Germline V gene data show CDR1 as SGHRS and CDR2 as YFSETQ. CDR3 in amino acids: CASSWGTATGELFF. DNA for the CDR3: TGCGCCAGCAGCTGGGGGACAGCCACCGGGGAGCTGTTTTTT.

This clonotype was counted only a few times. The chain employs TRBV5-1 and TRBJ2-3; 7 positions match TRBD1. The V gene's germline CDR1 is SGHRS and CDR2 YFSETQ. The CDR3 covers 15 residues. With V trimmed by 2 bases and J by 4 bases, 7 bases remained unmatched. CDR3 nucleotide sequence: TGCGCCAGCAGCTTACAAGACAGGGCTGCAGATACGCAGTATTTT. This translates into CASSLQDRAADTQYF. The full variable domain, in which reference TRBV5-1 and TRBJ2-3 provide the parts outside the CDR3, is KAGVTQTPRYLIKTRGQQVTLSCSPISGHRSVSWYQQTPGQGLQFLFEYFSETQRNKGNFPGRFSGRQFSNSRSEMNVSTLELGDSALYLCASSLQDRAADTQYFGPGTRLTVL.

CDR3 nucleotides: TGTGCCAGCAGCCTCCCACAGGACGGTGGCTACACCTTC. This gives the protein CASSLPQDGGYTF. This chain uses TRBV7-8 with TRBJ1-2, with D possibly matching TRBD1 (5 bases). V shed 5 bases and J shed 7 bases, with 14 bases lying between them. The CDR3 is made up of 13 amino acids. The germline gives CDR1 SGHVS, CDR2 FQNEAQ.

This chain connects TRBV7-9 to TRBJ2-7; D not certain. This CDR3 has 13 residues. With 5 bases removed from V and 3 bases from J, the gap between germline ends came to 11 bases. From germline, CDR1 is SEHNR and CDR2 FQNEAQ (reference sequence). The CDR3 DNA is TGTGCCAGCAGCGTGAGTTCTGTCTACGAGCAGTACTTC. Residues: CASSVSSVYEQYF.

The genes are TRBV7-2 and TRBJ2-2; D might be TRBD2 (5 bases). CDR3 length: 15 residues. Trimming took off 0 bases at V and 7 bases at J, with 12 bases between the two ends. The germline V gene encodes CDR1 SGHTA and CDR2 FQGNSA. CDR3 amino acids: CASSLAGSLSGELFF. The CDR3 DNA follows: TGTGCCAGCAGCTTAGCGGGGAGCCTCAGCGGGGAGCTGTTTTTT. The full variable domain, with the rest looked up from reference TRBV7-2 and TRBJ2-2, is GAGVSQSPSNKVTEKGKDVELRCDPISGHTALYWYRQSLGQGLEFLIYFQGNSAPDKSGLPSDRFSAERTGGSVSTLTIQRTQQEDSAVYLCASSLAGSLSGELFFGEGSRLTVL.

The chain links TRBV29-1 to TRBJ2-1; 10 bases fit TRBD2. CDR1 is SQVTM and CDR2 is ANQGSEA in the germline V gene. With 4 bases clipped from V and 10 bases from J, the junction kept 13 bases outside the gene matches. The CDR3 extends over 15 amino acids. CDR3 nucleotide sequence: TGCAGCGTTGCAATAGCGGGGGGAAGGTCCGGCGAGCAGTTCTTC. Its protein is CSVAIAGGRSGEQFF.

This clonotype has a handful of counts. V and J are TRBV5-6 and TRBJ1-4; the D is unclear. Germline lookup yields CDR1 SGHDT and CDR2 YYEEEE. This CDR3 is 15 amino acids long. V was cut by 4 bases and J by 8 bases, with 18 bases left in between. The CDR3: CASSPGPNAREKLFF. DNA of the CDR3: TGTGCCAGCAGCCCCGGACCTAACGCTCGCGAAAAACTGTTTTTT. Full variable domain (rest looked up from reference TRBV5-6 and TRBJ1-4): DAGVTQSPTHLIKTRGQQVTLRCSPKSGHDTVSWYQQALGQGPQFIFQYYEEEERQRGNFPDRFSGHQFPNYSSELNVNALLLGDSALYLCASSPGPNAREKLFFGSGTQLSVL.

This clonotype has just a few counts. The chain recombines TRBV20-1 with TRBJ1-2; TRBD1 might be the D (6 bases). Germline assignment: CDR1 DFQATT and CDR2 SNEGSKA (reference sequence). CDR3 length equals 14 residues. V lost 2 bases, J lost 4 bases, and 14 bases lay in between. For the CDR3, the DNA is TGCAGTGCTAGACGCTCAGGGGAAGGCTATGGCTACACCTTC. Translated: CSARRSGEGYGYTF.

About this clonotype: This may arise from a read error, as a much more abundant clone is one base away. The rearrangement links TRBV3-1 to TRBJ1-2; D gene unclear. Between the trimmed V and J ends, which lost 2 bases and 4 bases, there was a span of 5 bases. This CDR3 region has 12 residues. CDR1 LGHDT and CDR2 YNNKEL come from the germline V gene (reference sequence). CDR3 protein: CASSQRSYGYTF. CDR3 nucleotide sequence: TGTGCCAGCAGCCAAAGGAGCTATGGCTACACCTTC.

In this sample, this clonotype turned up a few times. V gene TRBV20-1 combines with J gene TRBJ2-3, with D uncertain. CDR3 length: 12 residues. Between the trimmed V and J ends, which lost 5 bases and 5 bases, there was a span of 11 bases. The germline gives CDR1 DFQATT, CDR2 SNEGSKA (reference sequence). The DNA for the CDR3 is TGCAGTGCTTCCCGATGGGGAGATACGCAGTATTTT. As protein: CSASRWGDTQYF.

This clonotype was seen only a few times. The J gene is TRBJ2-1, the V gene TRBV7-8, with D hard to call. The CDR3 length is 15 residues. Germline V gives CDR1 SGHVS, CDR2 FQNEAQ. V shed 4 bases and J shed 0 bases, with 10 bases lying between them. The CDR3, as DNA: TGTGCCAGCAGCTCAGACTGGAGCTCCTACAATGAGCAGTTCTTC. Amino acids: CASSSDWSSYNEQFF.

The chain recombines TRBV7-2 with TRBJ2-3; D perhaps matches TRBD2 (6 bases). Germline CDR1 reads SGHTA; CDR2 reads FQGNSA. The CDR3 sequence is 15 residues long. With 5 bases removed from V and 3 bases from J, the gap between germline ends came to 15 bases. CDR3 sequence reads: CASSASGPATDTQYF. CDR3 coding DNA: TGTGCCAGCAGCGCCAGCGGGCCTGCAACAGATACGCAGTATTTT.